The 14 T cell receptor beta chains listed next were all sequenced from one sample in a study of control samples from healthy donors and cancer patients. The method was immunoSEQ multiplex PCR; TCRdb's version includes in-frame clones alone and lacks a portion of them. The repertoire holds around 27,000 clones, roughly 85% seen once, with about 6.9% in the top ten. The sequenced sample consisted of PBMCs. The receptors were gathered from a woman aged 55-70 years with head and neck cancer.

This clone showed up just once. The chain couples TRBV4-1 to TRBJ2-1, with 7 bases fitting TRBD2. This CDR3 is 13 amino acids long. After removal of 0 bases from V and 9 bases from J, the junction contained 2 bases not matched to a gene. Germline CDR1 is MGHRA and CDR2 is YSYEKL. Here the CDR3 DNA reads TGCGCCAGCAGCCAAGATCCGGGAGGTGAGCAGTTCTTC. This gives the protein CASSQDPGGEQFF.

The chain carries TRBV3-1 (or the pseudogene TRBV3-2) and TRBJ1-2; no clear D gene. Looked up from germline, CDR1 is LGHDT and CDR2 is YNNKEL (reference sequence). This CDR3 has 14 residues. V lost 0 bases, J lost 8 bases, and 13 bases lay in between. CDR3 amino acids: CASSQDRTRKGYTF. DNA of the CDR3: TGTGCCAGCAGCCAAGATCGGACGAGGAAAGGCTACACCTTC.

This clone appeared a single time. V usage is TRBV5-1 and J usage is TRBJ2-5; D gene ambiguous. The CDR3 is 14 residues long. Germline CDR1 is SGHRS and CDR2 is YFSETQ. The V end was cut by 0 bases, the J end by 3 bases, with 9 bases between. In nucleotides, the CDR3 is TGCGCCAGCAGCTTGGTGAAACGGGAAGAGACCCAGTACTTC. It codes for CASSLVKREETQYF.

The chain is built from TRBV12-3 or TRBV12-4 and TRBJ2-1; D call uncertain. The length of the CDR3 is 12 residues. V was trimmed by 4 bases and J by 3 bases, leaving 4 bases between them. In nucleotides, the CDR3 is TGTGCCAGCAGTTCTAACTACAATGAGCAGTTCTTC. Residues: CASSSNYNEQFF.

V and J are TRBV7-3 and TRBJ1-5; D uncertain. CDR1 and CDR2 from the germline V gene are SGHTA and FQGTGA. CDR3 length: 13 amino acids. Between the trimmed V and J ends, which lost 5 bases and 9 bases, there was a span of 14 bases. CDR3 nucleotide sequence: TGTGCCAGCAGCCACCGACCCTCCGGGCCCCAGCATTTT. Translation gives CASSHRPSGPQHF.

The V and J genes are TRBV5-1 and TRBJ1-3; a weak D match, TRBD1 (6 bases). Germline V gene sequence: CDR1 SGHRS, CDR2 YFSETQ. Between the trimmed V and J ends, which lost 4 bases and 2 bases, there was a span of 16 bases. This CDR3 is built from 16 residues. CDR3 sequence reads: CASSVSGAPTGNTIYF. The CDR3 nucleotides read TGCGCCAGCAGCGTATCAGGGGCCCCCACTGGAAACACCATATATTTT.

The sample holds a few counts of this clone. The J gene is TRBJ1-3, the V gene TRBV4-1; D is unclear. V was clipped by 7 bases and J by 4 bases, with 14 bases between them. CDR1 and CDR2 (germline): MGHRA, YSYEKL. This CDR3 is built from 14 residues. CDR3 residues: CASTSLGSGNTIYF. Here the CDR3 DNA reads TGCGCCAGCACCTCCCTAGGGTCCGGAAACACCATATATTTT.

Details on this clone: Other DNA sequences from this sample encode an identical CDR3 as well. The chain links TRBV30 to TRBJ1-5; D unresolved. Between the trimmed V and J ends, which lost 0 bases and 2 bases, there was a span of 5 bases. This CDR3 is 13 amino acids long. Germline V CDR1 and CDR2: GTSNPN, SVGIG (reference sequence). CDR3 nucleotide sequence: TGTGCCTGGAGTGTACAAGGCAATCAGCCCCAGCATTTT. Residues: CAWSVQGNQPQHF. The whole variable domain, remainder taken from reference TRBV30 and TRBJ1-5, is SQTIHQWPATLVQPVGSPLSLECTVEGTSNPNLYWYRQAAGRGLQLLFYSVGIGQISSEVPQNLSASRPQDRQFILSSKKLLLSDSGFYLCAWSVQGNQPQHFGDGTRLSIL.

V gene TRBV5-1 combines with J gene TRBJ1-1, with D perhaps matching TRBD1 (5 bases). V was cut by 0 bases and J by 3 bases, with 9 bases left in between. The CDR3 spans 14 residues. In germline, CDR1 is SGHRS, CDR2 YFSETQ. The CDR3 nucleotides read TGCGCCAGCAGCTTGGCGGGGGACGACACTGAAGCTTTCTTT. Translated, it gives CASSLAGDDTEAFF.

The CDR3 DNA reads TGTGCCAGCAGTGATCAGGGTAACACTGAAGCTTTCTTT. Translating gives CASSDQGNTEAFF. The gene calls are TRBV2 and TRBJ1-1, with a tentative D call TRBD1 (5 bases). Germline V gene lookup returns CDR1 SNHLY and CDR2 FYNNEI. This CDR3 region has 13 residues. V lost 3 bases, J lost 2 bases, and 7 bases lay in between.

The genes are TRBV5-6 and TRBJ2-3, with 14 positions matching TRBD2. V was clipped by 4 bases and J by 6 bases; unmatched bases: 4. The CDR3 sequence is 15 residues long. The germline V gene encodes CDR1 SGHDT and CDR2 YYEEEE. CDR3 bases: TGTGCCAGCAGCCGACTAGCGGGAGGGCAGGATACGCAGTATTTT. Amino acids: CASSRLAGGQDTQYF.

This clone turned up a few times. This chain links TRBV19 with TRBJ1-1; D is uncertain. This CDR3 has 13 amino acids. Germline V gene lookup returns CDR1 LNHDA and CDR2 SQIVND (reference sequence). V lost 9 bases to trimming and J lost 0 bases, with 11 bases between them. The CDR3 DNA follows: TGTGCCAGCGGCTCCGCCTTGAACACTGAAGCTTTCTTT. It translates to CASGSALNTEAFF.

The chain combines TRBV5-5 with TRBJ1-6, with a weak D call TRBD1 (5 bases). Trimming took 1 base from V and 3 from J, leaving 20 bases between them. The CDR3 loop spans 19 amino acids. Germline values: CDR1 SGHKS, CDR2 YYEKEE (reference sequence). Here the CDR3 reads CASSLYMAGGANYNSPLHF. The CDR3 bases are TGTGCCAGCAGCTTGTATATGGCGGGGGGAGCAAACTATAATTCACCCCTCCACTTT.

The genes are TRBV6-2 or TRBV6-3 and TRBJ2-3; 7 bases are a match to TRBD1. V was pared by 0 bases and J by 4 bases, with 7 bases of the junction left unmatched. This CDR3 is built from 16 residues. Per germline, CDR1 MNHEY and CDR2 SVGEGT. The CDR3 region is CASSYSLGQGADTQYF. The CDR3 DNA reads TGTGCCAGCAGTTACTCCCTTGGGCAGGGGGCAGATACGCAGTATTTT.